The clone carrying this T cell receptor beta chain was observed at least ten times. The TCRbeta library incorporated unique molecular identifiers. TCRdb fed the PCR reads into MiXCR, producing one record per CDR3 protein. The sample has hundreds of thousands of distinct CDR3 sequences; under 9.5% are singletons. The data were taken from a study of T-cell reconstitution after alpha-beta-depleted transplantation in children. Trimming took 4 bases from V and 6 from J, leaving 14 bases between them. This CDR3 spans 13 amino acids. Germline loops: CDR1 SGHRS, CDR2 YFSETQ. Sequenced material: PBMCs from the stem cell graft donor, taken from the stem cell graft. The source is a human donor who donated a stem cell graft to a child with acute lymphoblastic leukemia. The rearrangement links TRBV5-1 to TRBJ2-7; the D is unclear. The CDR3 is CASSETVPFEQYF. The CDR3 DNA is TGCGCCAGCAGCGAAACGGTCCCCTTCGAGCAGTACTTC.